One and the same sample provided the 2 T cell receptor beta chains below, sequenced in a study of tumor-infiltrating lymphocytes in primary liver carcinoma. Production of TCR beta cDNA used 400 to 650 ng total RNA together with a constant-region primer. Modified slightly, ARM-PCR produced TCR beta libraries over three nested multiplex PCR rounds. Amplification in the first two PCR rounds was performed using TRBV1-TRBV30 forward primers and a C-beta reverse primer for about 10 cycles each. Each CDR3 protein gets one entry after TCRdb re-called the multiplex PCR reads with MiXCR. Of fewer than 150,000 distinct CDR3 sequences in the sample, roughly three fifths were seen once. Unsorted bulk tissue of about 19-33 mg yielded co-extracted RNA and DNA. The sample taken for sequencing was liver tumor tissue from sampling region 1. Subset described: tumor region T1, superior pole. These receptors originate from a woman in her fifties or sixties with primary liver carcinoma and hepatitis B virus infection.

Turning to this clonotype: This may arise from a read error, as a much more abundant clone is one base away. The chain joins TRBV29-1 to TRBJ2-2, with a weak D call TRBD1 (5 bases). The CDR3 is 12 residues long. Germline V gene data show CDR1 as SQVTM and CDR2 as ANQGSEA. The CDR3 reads CRAESRAGELFF. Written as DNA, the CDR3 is TGCAGGGCCGAGAGCAGGGCCGGGGAGCTGTTTTTT.

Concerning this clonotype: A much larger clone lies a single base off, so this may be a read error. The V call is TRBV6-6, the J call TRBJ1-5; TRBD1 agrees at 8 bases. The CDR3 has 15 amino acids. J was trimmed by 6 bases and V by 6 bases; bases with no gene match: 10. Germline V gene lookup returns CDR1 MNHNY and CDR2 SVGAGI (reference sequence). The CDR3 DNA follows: TGTGCCAGCAGCTCCGGGACAGGTGACATTCAGCCCCAGCATTTT. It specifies CASSSGTGDIQPQHF.